The 20 T cell receptor beta chains below all came from one sample that was sequenced in a study of cytomegalovirus exposure and HLA in healthy donors. Clones were read by immunoSEQ multiplex PCR, and TCRdb kept only the in-frame ones, dropping some. The sample has 150,000 to 250,000 clones; around 80% are singletons. The sequencing input was PBMCs. These receptors were obtained from a woman in her 30s in good health and CMV-seronegative.

The rearrangement links TRBV6-5 to TRBJ2-2; the D is unclear. Germline V CDR1 and CDR2: MNHEY, SVGAGI. V lost 7 bases, J lost 0 bases, and 12 bases lay in between. The length of the CDR3 is 15 residues. The CDR3 DNA sequence: TGTGCCAGCACTGAGGTTGACGCGAACACCGGGGAGCTGTTTTTT. Translating gives CASTEVDANTGELFF.

The V gene is TRBV18, the J gene TRBJ1-1; maybe TRBD1 (6 bases). Trimming cost V 6 bases and J 6 bases, with 14 bases left between them. The CDR3 spans 13 residues. Per germline, CDR1 KGHSH and CDR2 LQKENI. The CDR3 coding sequence is TGTGCCAGCTCTCTCGCCGGGACACCTGAAGCTTTCTTT. Its translation: CASSLAGTPEAFF.

The V call is TRBV7-8, the J call TRBJ2-5, with D possibly being TRBD1 (7 bases). The CDR3 has 15 residues. V lost 4 bases and J 4 bases, leaving 16 bases between the germline ends. CDR1 and CDR2 from the germline V gene are SGHVS and FQNEAQ. CDR3 amino acids: CASSSRQGGGETQYF. The CDR3 DNA reads TGTGCCAGCAGCTCCCGACAGGGAGGAGGAGAGACCCAGTACTTC.

This rearrangement joins TRBV6-6 to TRBJ2-7, with TRBD2 identical over 8 bases. CDR1 and CDR2 from the germline V gene are MNHNY and SVGAGI (reference sequence). V gave up 4 bases and J gave up 2 bases; unmatched junction bases: 4. The CDR3 runs 14 residues. CDR3 residues: CASSSSGPPYEQYF. CDR3 nucleotide sequence: TGTGCCAGCAGTTCTAGCGGGCCTCCCTACGAGCAGTACTTC.

The V and J genes are TRBV18 and TRBJ2-7; 8 bases line up with TRBD1. CDR3 length: 15 residues. Germline V gives CDR1 KGHSH, CDR2 LQKENI. V trimming: 3 bases; J trimming: 4 bases; junction bases outside the gene matches: 8. In DNA, the CDR3 is TGTGCCAGCTCACCCGGGACAGGCCAACTTTACGAGCAGTACTTC. It specifies CASSPGTGQLYEQYF.

The V and J genes are TRBV9 and TRBJ2-1; 11 nucleotides align to TRBD2. With 0 bases clipped from V and 3 bases from J, the junction kept 8 bases outside the gene matches. Germline CDR1 SGDLS, CDR2 YYNGEE. The CDR3 extends over 18 amino acids. CDR3 sequence reads: CASSVGLSGGEIYNEQFF. CDR3 in DNA: TGTGCCAGCAGCGTAGGGCTTAGCGGGGGGGAGATCTACAATGAGCAGTTCTTC.

The chain combines TRBV7-9 with TRBJ1-1; D not resolved. This CDR3 is built from 13 residues. Germline V gene data show CDR1 as SEHNR and CDR2 as FQNEAQ (reference sequence). Trimming took 3 bases from V and 3 from J, leaving 8 bases between them. The CDR3 protein is CASSFGGDTEAFF. CDR3 sequence (DNA): TGTGCCAGCAGCTTCGGCGGGGACACTGAAGCTTTCTTT.

The chain recombines TRBV5-1 with TRBJ2-3, with a tentative D call TRBD2 (7 bases). Germline assignment: CDR1 SGHRS and CDR2 YFSETQ. The CDR3 totals 16 residues. V was trimmed by 4 bases and J by 2 bases, leaving 17 bases between them. Here the CDR3 DNA reads TGCGCCAGCAGCGAGGCGGGGGCGAGAATCACAGATACGCAGTATTTT. It codes for CASSEAGARITDTQYF. Together with reference TRBV5-1 and TRBJ2-3, the CDR3 gives the full variable domain: KAGVTQTPRYLIKTRGQQVTLSCSPISGHRSVSWYQQTPGQGLQFLFEYFSETQRNKGNFPGRFSGRQFSNSRSEMNVSTLELGDSALYLCASSEAGARITDTQYFGPGTRLTVL.

The chain combines TRBV6-1 with TRBJ2-7; 9 nucleotides match TRBD1. The trim removed 6 bases at V and 6 bases at J, leaving 12 bases unmatched. Germline V lookup: CDR1 MNHNS, CDR2 SASEGT. The CDR3 is 15 residues long. CDR3 region: CASRRPGTGTAEQYF. Here the CDR3 DNA reads TGTGCCAGCAGACGCCCCGGGACAGGGACCGCCGAGCAGTACTTC.

This clone was recorded only once. J is TRBJ1-4 and V is TRBV18, with D tentatively TRBD1 (6 bases). The CDR3 has 15 amino acids. Germline values: CDR1 KGHSH, CDR2 LQKENI. V was clipped by 3 bases and J by 8 bases, with 16 bases between them. CDR3 in amino acids: CASSPGTPGGEKLFF. In nucleotides, the CDR3 is TGTGCCAGCTCACCGGGGACACCTGGCGGGGAAAAACTGTTTTTT.

The chain employs TRBV27 and TRBJ1-1, with 10 positions matching TRBD1. Germline loops: CDR1 MNHEY, CDR2 SMNVEV (reference sequence). Losses at the gene ends were 6 bases for V and 12 bases for J; bases not matched to a gene: 10. The CDR3 extends over 13 amino acids. The CDR3 nucleotides read TGTGCCAGCAGCCTTGACAGGGGGCAGCTTACTTTCTTT. Translated, it gives CASSLDRGQLTFF.

This chain links TRBV27 with TRBJ2-7; TRBD1 matches at 7 bases. Germline V lookup: CDR1 MNHEY, CDR2 SMNVEV (reference sequence). CDR3 length: 15 amino acids. Trimming removed 2 bases from V and 2 bases from J; junction bases left unmatched: 6. The CDR3 nucleotides are TGTGCCAGCAGTTTAGGACAGGTGGGGCCCTACGAGCAGTACTTC. As protein: CASSLGQVGPYEQYF.

The chain recombines TRBV12-5 with TRBJ2-5; 11 bases fit TRBD2. This CDR3 comprises 16 residues. CDR1 is LGHNT, CDR2 FRNRAP, per germline. V shed 7 bases, J shed 3 bases, and the junction held 10 bases outside the gene matches. The CDR3 nucleotides are TGTGCTAGTGCCCATAGCGGGAGGGCCGAAAAAGAGACCCAGTACTTC. Its protein product is CASAHSGRAEKETQYF.

V is TRBV18 and J is TRBJ1-5, with 8 bases aligning to TRBD1. Looked up from germline, CDR1 is KGHSH and CDR2 is LQKENI. V shed 3 bases, J shed 6 bases, and the junction held 4 bases outside the gene matches. The CDR3 is 14 residues long. The CDR3 sequence: CASSPDRGGQPQHF. DNA for the CDR3: TGTGCCAGCTCACCCGACAGGGGTGGTCAGCCCCAGCATTTT.

The chain recombines TRBV6-6 with TRBJ2-1; 7 bases align to TRBD2. The V gene's germline CDR1 is MNHNY and CDR2 SVGAGI (reference sequence). The ends lost 5 bases at V and 8 bases at J; junction bases unmatched: 12. CDR3 length: 15 residues. The DNA of the CDR3 is TGTGCCAGCAGTCCAGATCGGCCCCGGGGGGATGAGCAGTTCTTC. Encoded protein: CASSPDRPRGDEQFF.

About this clone itself: The junction departs from the called germline gene at one end, perhaps through a read error. This chain links TRBV27 with TRBJ2-1; possibly TRBD1 for D (6 bases). Per germline, CDR1 MNHEY and CDR2 SMNVEV (reference sequence). The CDR3 covers 17 residues. The CDR3 here is CASSSHIQGSTYNEQFF. CDR3 nucleotide sequence: TGTGCCAGCAGTTCACATATACAGGGCTCTACCTATAATGAGCAGTTCTTC.

The chain is built from TRBV10-1 and TRBJ1-2, with TRBD1 matching over 7 bases. After removal of 4 bases from V and 7 bases from J, the junction contained 12 bases not matched to a gene. The CDR3 has 15 residues. Germline-derived CDR1 and CDR2 are WNHNN and SYGVQD (reference sequence). The CDR3 loop is CASSGETGPLSGYTF. The DNA for the CDR3 is TGCGCCAGCAGTGGAGAGACAGGGCCCTTAAGTGGCTACACCTTC.

CDR3 coding DNA: TGCGCCAGCAACCTAGCGGCAGGGACCGGGGAGCTGTTTTTT. This sequence encodes CASNLAAGTGELFF. The rearrangement links TRBV4-1 to TRBJ2-2; the match to TRBD2 covers 7 bases. The CDR3 sequence is 14 residues long. Unmatched junction bases numbered 7, after V lost 7 bases and J lost 5 bases. Germline V gives CDR1 MGHRA, CDR2 YSYEKL.

In DNA, the CDR3 is TGTGCCTGGAGTGGACAGGCGAACACTGAAGCTTTCTTT. This codes for CAWSGQANTEAFF. The gene calls are TRBV30 and TRBJ1-1; maybe TRBD1 (6 bases). The CDR3 totals 13 residues. Trimming cost V 1 base and J 1 base, with 7 bases left between them. CDR1 and CDR2 from the germline V gene are GTSNPN and SVGIG (reference sequence).

This clone was observed once. The chain couples TRBV5-1 to TRBJ2-1; tentative D call: TRBD2 (5 bases). V was clipped by 4 bases and J by 2 bases, with 13 bases between them. The CDR3 is made up of 15 amino acids. Germline V gives CDR1 SGHRS, CDR2 YFSETQ. CDR3 residues: CASSSTAVTYNEQFF. The CDR3 DNA reads TGCGCCAGCAGCAGCACAGCGGTGACCTACAATGAGCAGTTCTTC.